The clone carrying this TCR beta chain was seen many times. Its specificity is not known. The data originate from a study of T cell repertoires in cytomegalovirus infection. Turning to the study itself: Both recently identified HLA-C-restricted and well-studied HLA-B-restricted CMV epitopes were used in the study. Indications of both CMV infection and matching HLA type were provided by public TCR beta signatures. Findings and limits, study-wide: The ex vivo response was dominated by HLA-C-restricted CMV-specific TCR beta clonotypes.

TCRdb re-called the reads with MiXCR, one entry per CDR3 protein. The sample lists 450,000 to 650,000 distinct CDR3 sequences; about 39% were seen once. CDR1 is SGHTA and CDR2 is FQGNSA in the germline V gene. V was shortened by 4 bases and J by 2 bases, with 6 bases between the two germline ends. The CDR3 has 14 amino acids. Sequenced material: cultured PBMCs, taken from culture after CMV antigen stimulation. The TCR originated in a human donor in good health (CMV status not recorded). Some clones in this sample may be carry-over from other donors' samples. This chain uses TRBV7-2 with TRBJ1-6; D call uncertain. DNA of the CDR3: TGTGCCAGCAGCTCCCGGCCCTATAATTCACCCCTCCACTTT. Its protein is CASSSRPYNSPLHF.